This T cell receptor beta chain appears in the sequencing data of a study of technical replicates of blood from four donors. Trimming shortened V by 3 bases and J by 7 bases, and 11 bases separated the two germline ends. Germline V gene sequence: CDR1 SGHRS, CDR2 YFSETQ. This CDR3 comprises 13 residues. Profiling relied on immunoSEQ multiplex PCR, and the TCRdb table lists in-frame clones only, not all of them. The table has roughly 72,000 clones, approximately 96% seen once; the top ten hold approximately 0.3%. The chain combines TRBV5-1 with TRBJ2-1, with D tentatively TRBD2 (6 bases). This sequence originates from a human donor in good health. The sequencing input was T cells isolated from PBMCs. The CDR3 reads CASSSVAENEQFF. In DNA, the CDR3 is TGCGCCAGCAGCTCCGTAGCGGAGAATGAGCAGTTCTTC.